The next 28 T cell receptor beta chains were all read from a single sample in a study of shared clonotypes between healthy human individuals. CD8 cells regarded as naive lacked CD45RO, were positively chosen for CCR7, and omitted terminally differentiated effector memory CD45RA+ cells. Clones were read by immunoSEQ multiplex PCR, and TCRdb kept only the in-frame ones, dropping some. In the table there are about 2.1 million clones, 85% to 95% of which are singletons. The sample taken for sequencing was naive CD8+ T cells from PBMCs. The receptors here all came from a young man in good health. Some clones in this sample may be carry-over from other donors' samples.

The chain combines TRBV5-6 with TRBJ1-1; D uncertain. V was shortened by 4 bases and J by 0 bases, with 10 bases between the two germline ends. Germline CDR1 reads SGHDT; CDR2 reads YYEEEE. This CDR3 region has 14 residues. The CDR3 bases are TGTGCCAGCAGCCTACCTTTAATGAACACTGAAGCTTTCTTT. Translation gives CASSLPLMNTEAFF.

The chain uses TRBV7-9 and TRBJ1-5; D uncertain. CDR1 is SEHNR and CDR2 is FQNEAQ in the germline V gene (reference sequence). V lost 5 bases and J lost 0, with 14 bases in between. The CDR3 has 16 amino acids. CDR3 sequence: CASSPAGDYSNQPQHF. The CDR3 DNA reads as TGTGCCAGCAGCCCGGCCGGGGATTATAGCAATCAGCCCCAGCATTTT. Looking up the rest from reference TRBV7-9 and TRBJ1-5 gives the full variable domain: DTGVSQNPRHKITKRGQNVTFRCDPISEHNRLYWYRQTLGQGPEFLTYFQNEAQLEKSRLLSDRFSAERPKGSFSTLEIQRTEQGDSAMYLCASSPAGDYSNQPQHFGDGTRLSIL.

V and J are TRBV6-1 and TRBJ2-1; the match to TRBD2 covers 10 bases. From germline, CDR1 is MNHNS and CDR2 SASEGT. J lost 6 bases, V lost 6 bases, and 8 bases had no gene match. The CDR3 runs 15 residues. The CDR3: CASRASGSFTNEQFF. Here the CDR3 DNA reads TGTGCCAGCAGGGCTAGCGGGAGCTTCACCAATGAGCAGTTCTTC.

The table lists this clone with a count of one. Other DNA sequences within the sample encode an identical CDR3. The chain joins TRBV28 to TRBJ2-5; weak D call: TRBD1 (6 bases). The CDR3 consists of 14 residues. Trimming stripped 6 bases from V and 5 bases from J, with 16 bases between. In germline, CDR1 is MDHEN, CDR2 SYDVKM. DNA of the CDR3: TGTGCCAGCAGCCCTACAGGGTTAGGCGAGACCCAGTACTTC. Amino acid sequence: CASSPTGLGETQYF.

This sequence joins TRBV7-9 and TRBJ1-2, with D uncertain. Germline CDR1 and CDR2: SEHNR and FQNEAQ (reference sequence). Trimming shortened V by 3 bases and J by 2 bases, and 7 bases separated the two germline ends. The CDR3 spans 13 residues. The DNA of the CDR3 is TGTGCCAGCAGCTTCCCCGGGAACTATGGCTACACCTTC. It is translated as CASSFPGNYGYTF. Looking up the rest from reference TRBV7-9 and TRBJ1-2 gives the full variable domain: DTGVSQNPRHKITKRGQNVTFRCDPISEHNRLYWYRQTLGQGPEFLTYFQNEAQLEKSRLLSDRFSAERPKGSFSTLEIQRTEQGDSAMYLCASSFPGNYGYTFGSGTRLTVV.

The CDR3 region has the DNA TGCAGCGCGTTTTGGGGGTCCGGGGAGCTGTTTTTT. It is translated as CSAFWGSGELFF. The V and J genes are TRBV29-1 and TRBJ2-2; D may correspond to TRBD1 or TRBD2 (5 bases each). The V and J ends lost 7 bases and 6 bases respectively, with 12 bases between them. The germline V gene encodes CDR1 SQVTM and CDR2 ANQGSEA. The CDR3 runs to 12 residues.

The chain has TRBV25-1 and TRBJ2-7; 7 bases align to TRBD2. Germline V gene data show CDR1 as MGHDK and CDR2 as SYGVNS. V gave up 7 bases and J gave up 4 bases; unmatched junction bases: 7. The CDR3 covers 13 residues. CDR3 sequence: CASTPGGTYEQYF. In nucleotides, the CDR3 is TGTGCCAGCACCCCCGGGGGGACTTACGAGCAGTACTTC.

The chain links TRBV4-3 to TRBJ1-1; D is undetermined. The germline V gene encodes CDR1 LGHNA and CDR2 YSLEER. This CDR3 region has 15 residues. Trimming removed 0 bases at V and 1 base at J, with 9 bases between. CDR3 sequence reads: CASSQEEGSNTEAFF. The DNA for the CDR3 is TGCGCCAGCAGCCAAGAGGAAGGGTCGAACACTGAAGCTTTCTTT.

Concerning this clone itself: The identical CDR3 is also encoded by other nucleotide sequences in the sample. The genes are TRBV27 and TRBJ2-7, with 13 bases identical to TRBD2. Germline V gene sequence: CDR1 MNHEY, CDR2 SMNVEV (reference sequence). V dropped 0 bases and J dropped 2; count of bases not matched to a gene: 1. CDR3 length: 16 amino acids. CDR3 amino acids: CASSLSGLAGTYEQYF. The CDR3 bases are TGTGCCAGCAGTTTATCGGGACTAGCGGGAACCTACGAGCAGTACTTC.

On this clone: This sample also contains other DNA sequences that code for the same CDR3. The chain uses TRBV19 and TRBJ2-7; the D call may be TRBD1 or TRBD2 (5 bases each). The CDR3 is made up of 14 amino acids. Germline loops: CDR1 LNHDA, CDR2 SQIVND (reference sequence). The V end lost 5 bases, the J end lost 2 bases, and 13 bases lay between the germline ends. This chain's CDR3 is CASSYRGGAYEQYF. The CDR3 coding sequence is TGTGCCAGTAGTTATCGGGGCGGCGCCTACGAGCAGTACTTC.

This chain links TRBV14 with TRBJ2-3, with unresolved D. CDR3 size: 13 residues. V was pared by 0 bases and J by 5 bases, with 6 bases between. Germline CDR1 is SGHDN and CDR2 is FVKESK. Here the CDR3 DNA reads TGTGCCAGCAGCCAAGAATGGGGAGATACGCAGTATTTT. Protein: CASSQEWGDTQYF.

The gene calls are TRBV13 and TRBJ2-5; 7 positions agree with TRBD2. Trimming cost V 5 bases and J 1 base; bases outside gene matches: 13. This CDR3 contains 17 residues. The V gene's germline CDR1 is PRHDT and CDR2 FYEKMQ (reference sequence). The CDR3 nucleotides are TGTGCCAGCAGCCCCCGAGGTGGCCTAGCGGTCCAAGAGACCCAGTACTTC. It translates to CASSPRGGLAVQETQYF.

The chain links TRBV5-1 to TRBJ2-2; 7 bases match TRBD1. The CDR3 runs to 16 residues. With V trimmed by 6 bases and J by 1 base, 9 bases remained unmatched. Germline V gene data show CDR1 as SGHRS and CDR2 as YFSETQ. Here the CDR3 reads CASMTRQGGNTGELFF. In nucleotides, the CDR3 is TGCGCCAGCATGACCCGACAGGGTGGGAACACCGGGGAGCTGTTTTTT.

The rearrangement uses TRBV4-1 and TRBJ2-5, with 8 nucleotides matching TRBD2. With the DNA end fitting TRBJ2-7 better, the J assignment may be wrong. Germline CDR1 MGHRA, CDR2 YSYEKL. CDR3 length: 18 amino acids. The CDR3 protein is CASSPGGLASGSSYEQYF. The CDR3 DNA is TGCGCCAGCAGCCCGGGGGGGTTGGCTAGCGGCAGCTCCTACGAGCAGTACTTC.

V gene TRBV28 combines with J gene TRBJ2-7, with 8 bases aligning to TRBD2. The J segment lost 5 bases and the V segment lost 2 bases, leaving 8 bases of the junction unmatched. From germline, CDR1 is MDHEN and CDR2 SYDVKM. The CDR3 is 15 residues long. This CDR3 reads CASSLGLAGYNEQYF. The CDR3 nucleotides read TGTGCCAGCAGTTTAGGGTTAGCGGGATATAACGAGCAGTACTTC.

CDR3 bases: TGTGCCAGCAGCTTATTTGGGACAGTGGACAATGAGCAGTTCTTC. Its protein product is CASSLFGTVDNEQFF. V is TRBV13 and J is TRBJ2-1, with 7 nucleotides matching TRBD1. CDR3 length equals 15 residues. CDR1 PRHDT and CDR2 FYEKMQ come from the germline V gene (reference sequence). V trimming: 2 bases; J trimming: 5 bases; junction bases outside the gene matches: 6.

This chain joins TRBV4-1 and TRBJ2-5, with D tentatively TRBD2 (5 bases). The germline V gene has CDR1 MGHRA and CDR2 YSYEKL. The length of the CDR3 is 16 residues. Trimming cost V 1 base and J 4 bases, with 16 bases left between them. The CDR3 DNA follows: TGCGCCAGCAGCCAAGCCCCTCGGGGTCGAGGAGAGACCCAGTACTTC. Its translation: CASSQAPRGRGETQYF.

The chain has TRBV25-1 and TRBJ2-4; D not certain. Germline V gene data show CDR1 as MGHDK and CDR2 as SYGVNS. Deletions cut 2 bases from V and 5 bases from J, with 10 bases between. This CDR3 spans 14 amino acids. CDR3 sequence (DNA): TGTGCCAGCAGTGAAAGTGCAACGCAAAACATTCAGTACTTC. Its translation: CASSESATQNIQYF.

The gene calls are TRBV19 and TRBJ2-3; D not certain. The CDR3 is 15 residues long. The germline V gene has CDR1 LNHDA and CDR2 SQIVND (reference sequence). The V end lost 0 bases, the J end lost 0 bases, and 7 bases lay between the germline ends. As DNA, the CDR3 is TGTGCCAGTAGTATAGACGACGGAAGCACAGATACGCAGTATTTT. It translates to CASSIDDGSTDTQYF.

The table lists this clone with a count of one. This chain uses TRBV28 with TRBJ2-3, with 16 bases aligning to TRBD2. V trimming: 5 bases; J trimming: 3 bases; junction bases outside the gene matches: 8. The CDR3 is 18 residues long. Germline CDR1 is MDHEN and CDR2 is SYDVKM. The CDR3 DNA follows: TGTGCCAGCAGTCCGGGACTAGCGGGAGGGCCGGGGACAGATACGCAGTATTTT. This translates into CASSPGLAGGPGTDTQYF.

V gene TRBV7-6 combines with J gene TRBJ2-5; D may be TRBD1 or TRBD2 (5 bases each). CDR1 is SGHVS, CDR2 FNYEAQ, per germline. The CDR3 consists of 14 residues. V was cut by 5 bases and J by 2 bases, with 12 bases left in between. CDR3 bases: TGTGCCAGCAGCCCGGGGACCCTTCAAGAGACCCAGTACTTC. Protein product: CASSPGTLQETQYF.

The chain couples TRBV27 to TRBJ1-2; 8 bases align to TRBD1. CDR1 MNHEY and CDR2 SMNVEV come from the germline V gene (reference sequence). Trimming cost V 3 bases and J 4 bases; bases outside gene matches: 7. The length of the CDR3 is 15 residues. CDR3 sequence: CASSFVGQGVYGYTF. CDR3 DNA: TGTGCCAGCAGTTTCGTAGGACAGGGAGTCTATGGCTACACCTTC.

The chain recombines TRBV4-1 with TRBJ2-7; TRBD1 might be the D (6 bases). This CDR3 contains 16 residues. Germline V lookup: CDR1 MGHRA, CDR2 YSYEKL. V was shortened by 1 base and J by 2 bases, with 15 bases between the two germline ends. CDR3 region: CASSQASSTGTYEQYF. In DNA form, the CDR3 reads TGCGCCAGCAGCCAAGCCTCGAGTACAGGGACCTACGAGCAGTACTTC.

The chain uses TRBV5-8 and TRBJ2-7; D possibly corresponds to TRBD1 (6 bases). The CDR3 contains 16 residues. Germline CDR1 reads SGHTS; CDR2 reads YDEGEE. V shed 0 bases and J shed 6 bases, with 19 bases lying between them. In nucleotides, the CDR3 is TGTGCCAGCAGCTTGGAAGGGGCCAGGGGCTTTGCCGAGCAGTACTTC. It translates to CASSLEGARGFAEQYF.

This chain joins TRBV28 and TRBJ2-1; 10 nucleotides align to TRBD2. The CDR3 sequence is 15 residues long. The trim removed 4 bases at V and 8 bases at J, leaving 8 bases unmatched. The V gene's germline CDR1 is MDHEN and CDR2 SYDVKM. The CDR3 DNA is TGTGCCAGCAGTTACCTAGCGGGAGATCTAGATGAGCAGTTCTTC. Residues: CASSYLAGDLDEQFF. The variable domain in full, completed from reference TRBV28 and TRBJ2-1, reads DVKVTQSSRYLVKRTGEKVFLECVQDMDHENMFWYRQDPGLGLRLIYFSYDVKMKEKGDIPEGYSVSREKKERFSLILESASTNQTSMYLCASSYLAGDLDEQFFGPGTRLTVL.

The V and J genes are TRBV15 and TRBJ1-4; D might be TRBD1 (5 bases). This CDR3 has 13 residues. Germline V gene lookup returns CDR1 LNHNV and CDR2 YYDKDF (reference sequence). Between the trimmed V and J ends, which lost 5 bases and 10 bases, there was a span of 14 bases. The CDR3 region has the DNA TGTGCCACCAGCTCCAGGGAAGACGGAAAACTGTTTTTT. This sequence encodes CATSSREDGKLFF.

The gene calls are TRBV27 and TRBJ2-7; the D is unclear. V lost 6 bases and J lost 2, with 20 bases in between. CDR1 is MNHEY and CDR2 is SMNVEV in the germline V gene (reference sequence). This CDR3 is 16 amino acids long. CDR3 in DNA: TGTGCCAGCAGCCCCTCGGCAGGAGCCGAAACCTACGAGCAGTACTTC. Its translation is CASSPSAGAETYEQYF.

The chain is built from TRBV6-6 and TRBJ2-7; D not resolved. The V gene's germline CDR1 is MNHNY and CDR2 SVGAGI (reference sequence). The CDR3 is made up of 16 amino acids. Between the trimmed V and J ends, which lost 0 bases and 2 bases, there was a span of 14 bases. CDR3 nucleotides: TGTGCCAGCAGTTACTCGATTGGTCCCTCGGCCTACGAGCAGTACTTC. As protein: CASSYSIGPSAYEQYF.